This T cell receptor beta chain was observed in a study of blood T cell repertoires in COVID-19. Study in general: The origin of the acute and convalescent COVID-19 samples was the United States, Italy and Spain. Sample material is recorded as cDNA or gDNA derived from T cells, B-cell-depleted T cells, or PBMCs.

Methods used by the authors: Scientists estimated how many nucleated cells there were by amplifying reference gene primers. Assay used: immunoSEQ multiplex PCR; TCRdb lists only in-frame clones, some missing. Clonal size and the V and J genes are those of that table, whereas D and trimming came from the DNA. The sample lists 30,000 to 40,000 clones; about 89% were seen once. Sequencing used peripheral blood. The receptor comes from a man in his sixties or seventies with active COVID-19.

CDR3 coding DNA: TGTGCCAGCAGGGGGGGTGGAGTTGAGCAGTTCTTC. Protein sequence: CASRGGGVEQFF. V and J are TRBV2 and TRBJ2-1; TRBD2 is a possible D gene (6 bases). Deletions cut 6 bases from V and 9 bases from J, with 12 bases between. CDR1 is SNHLY and CDR2 is FYNNEI in the germline V gene. The CDR3 loop spans 12 amino acids. Filled out from reference TRBV2 and TRBJ2-1, the complete variable domain reads EPEVTQTPSHQVTQMGQEVILRCVPISNHLYFYWYRQILGQKVEFLVSFYNNEISEKSEIFDDQFSVERPDGSNFTLKIRSTKLEDSAMYFCASRGGGVEQFFGPGTRLTVL.